This T cell receptor beta chain was captured by sequencing in a study of T cell responses to AZD1222 COVID-19 vaccine. Using immunoSEQ multiplex PCR, the repertoire was profiled, and TCRdb retains in-frame clones only, with some absent. Found here are about 130,000 clones, 90% of them singletons; the top ten hold 4% to 5.5%. This clonotype was obtained from an adult in good health. The specimen comprised peripheral blood, sampled on day 0 of MenACWY control vaccination.

The CDR3 here is CASREGLAGITGELFF. The CDR3, as DNA: TGTGCCAGCAGGGAGGGACTAGCGGGGATTACCGGGGAGCTGTTTTTT. V usage is TRBV2 and J usage is TRBJ2-2, with 13 bases fitting TRBD2. J gave up 5 bases and V 6 bases, and 6 bases lay outside the gene matches. Germline loops: CDR1 SNHLY, CDR2 FYNNEI. The CDR3 totals 16 residues.